Included here is one T cell receptor beta chain sequence, with context. The sample belongs to a study of blood T cell repertoires in COVID-19. Whole-study context: Samples taken during acute and convalescent COVID-19 were collected in the United States, Italy and Spain. PBMCs, B-cell-depleted T cells, or T cells provided the cDNA or gDNA that made up the material.

Study processing details: It was from reference gene primer amplification that nucleated cell counts were estimated. Measured with immunoSEQ multiplex PCR; TCRdb has only the in-frame clones, and not every one. V and J calls and clone size are as listed in that table; D and trimming were resolved from the DNA. The table shows about 270,000 clones, with 85% occurring only once. The germline gives CDR1 SNHLY, CDR2 FYNNEI. The ends lost 8 bases at V and 5 bases at J; junction bases unmatched: 9. The CDR3 loop spans 14 amino acids. The genes are TRBV2 and TRBJ1-1; TRBD1 agrees at 9 bases. The sample taken for sequencing was peripheral blood. The TCR comes from a woman in her fifties or sixties with active or convalescent COVID-19. CDR3 in amino acids: CASGPGTGRTEAFF. The CDR3 DNA reads as TGTGCCAGCGGACCCGGGACAGGGAGGACTGAAGCTTTCTTT.